Given below is one T cell receptor (beta chain) in context. This sample was taken from a study of shared clonotypes between healthy human individuals. Sequencing used immunoSEQ multiplex PCR; TCRdb keeps in-frame clones, though not all of them. The sample holds over 1.4 million clones, roughly 96% seen once. Germline V gene sequence: CDR1 SEHNR, CDR2 FQNEAQ (reference sequence). After removal of 5 bases from V and 7 bases from J, the junction contained 18 bases not matched to a gene. There are 17 residues in the CDR3. The specimen was naive CD4+ T cells sorted from blood. Subset here: CD45RA+ positively selected. The TCR was taken from a man aged 30 to 39 in good health. V is TRBV7-9 and J is TRBJ2-3, with 7 bases identical to TRBD2. The CDR3 loop reads CASSNPSVWGGKHTQYF. CDR3 nucleotide sequence: TGTGCCAGCAGCAATCCTAGCGTCTGGGGGGGTAAGCATACGCAGTATTTT.